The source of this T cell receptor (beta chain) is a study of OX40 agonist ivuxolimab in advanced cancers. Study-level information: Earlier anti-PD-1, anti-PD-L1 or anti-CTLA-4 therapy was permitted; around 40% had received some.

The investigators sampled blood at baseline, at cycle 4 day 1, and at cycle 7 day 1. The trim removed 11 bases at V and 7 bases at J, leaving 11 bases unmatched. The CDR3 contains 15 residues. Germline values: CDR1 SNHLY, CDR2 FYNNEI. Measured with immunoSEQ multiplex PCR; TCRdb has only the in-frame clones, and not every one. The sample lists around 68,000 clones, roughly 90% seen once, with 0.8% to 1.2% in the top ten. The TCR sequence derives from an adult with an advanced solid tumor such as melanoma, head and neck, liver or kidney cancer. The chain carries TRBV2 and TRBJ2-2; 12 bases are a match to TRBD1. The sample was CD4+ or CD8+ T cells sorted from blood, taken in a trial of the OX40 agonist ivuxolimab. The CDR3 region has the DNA TGTGCCTGCAACATGGGACAGGGGGCCGGCGGGGAGCTGTTTTTT. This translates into CACNMGQGAGGELFF. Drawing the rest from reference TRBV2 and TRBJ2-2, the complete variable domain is EPEVTQTPSHQVTQMGQEVILRCVPISNHLYFYWYRQILGQKVEFLVSFYNNEISEKSEIFDDQFSVERPDGSNFTLKIRSTKLEDSAMYFCACNMGQGAGGELFFGEGSRLTVL.